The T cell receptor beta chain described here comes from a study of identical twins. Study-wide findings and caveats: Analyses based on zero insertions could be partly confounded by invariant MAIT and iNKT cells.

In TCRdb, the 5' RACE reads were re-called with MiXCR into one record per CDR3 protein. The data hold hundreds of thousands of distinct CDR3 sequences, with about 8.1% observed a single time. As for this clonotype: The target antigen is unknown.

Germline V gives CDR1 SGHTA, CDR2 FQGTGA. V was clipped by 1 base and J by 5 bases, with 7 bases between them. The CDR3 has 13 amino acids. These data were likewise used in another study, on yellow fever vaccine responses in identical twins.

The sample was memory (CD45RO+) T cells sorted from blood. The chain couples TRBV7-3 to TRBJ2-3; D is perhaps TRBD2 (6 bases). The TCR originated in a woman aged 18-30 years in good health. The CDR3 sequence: CASSLMGGDTQYF. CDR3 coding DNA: TGTGCCAGCAGCTTAATGGGGGGAGATACGCAGTATTTT.